One sample yielded the 8 T cell receptor beta chains listed below, sequenced in a study of cytomegalovirus exposure and HLA in healthy donors. Primers for the PCR totalled 60 Vbeta and 13 Jbeta. Profiled with immunoSEQ multiplex PCR; TCRdb holds only in-frame clones, not every one. The profile shows 150,000 or so clones, more than 70% of them singletons. Input material: PBMCs. The receptors stem from a man aged 45-60 years in good health and CMV-seronegative.

With regard to this clone: The sample contains more than one DNA sequence encoding this CDR3. The rearrangement uses TRBV2 and TRBJ1-2; 7 nucleotides line up with TRBD1. Germline loops: CDR1 SNHLY, CDR2 FYNNEI. V gave up 6 bases and J gave up 4 bases; unmatched junction bases: 11. The CDR3 sequence is 15 residues long. The CDR3 region has the DNA TGTGCCAGCAGGCCCACAGGGGACGCAGTCTATGGCTACACCTTC. Its translation: CASRPTGDAVYGYTF.

The rearrangement links TRBV6-1 to TRBJ2-1; possible D gene TRBD1, 6 bases. CDR3 size: 13 residues. The V end was cut by 4 bases, the J end by 7 bases, with 11 bases between. Germline values: CDR1 MNHNS, CDR2 SASEGT. In DNA form, the CDR3 reads TGTGCCAGCAGTGTTTCAGGGGTAAATGAGCAGTTCTTC. Amino acid sequence: CASSVSGVNEQFF.

The V and J genes are TRBV2 and TRBJ2-3; 11 bases fit TRBD1. Germline V gives CDR1 SNHLY, CDR2 FYNNEI. V dropped 5 bases and J dropped 6; count of bases not matched to a gene: 7. The CDR3 is 15 amino acids. CDR3 sequence: CASSRDRGTRDTQYF. CDR3 DNA sequence: TGTGCCAGCAGTAGGGACAGGGGGACCCGGGATACGCAGTATTTT.

This clone was detected a few times. V usage is TRBV25-1 and J usage is TRBJ2-1, with TRBD2 matching 10 bases. V lost 5 bases to trimming and J lost 8 bases; unmatched junction nucleotides: 9. Germline V lookup: CDR1 MGHDK, CDR2 SYGVNS. This CDR3 spans 15 amino acids. Here the CDR3 reads CASSPRASGSHEQFF. The CDR3 coding sequence is TGTGCCAGCAGTCCTCGCGCTAGCGGGAGCCATGAGCAGTTCTTC.

This chain uses TRBV19 with TRBJ1-5, with D perhaps TRBD1 (5 bases). Germline values: CDR1 LNHDA, CDR2 SQIVND (reference sequence). With 3 bases removed from V and 5 bases from J, the gap between germline ends came to 8 bases. This CDR3 has 13 amino acids. In DNA, the CDR3 is TGTGCCAGTAGTATCGGGGGGGATCAGCCCCAGCATTTT. Encoded protein: CASSIGGDQPQHF.

A single count supports this clone. This chain uses TRBV19 with TRBJ1-3, with D possibly matching TRBD1 (6 bases). Deletions cut 3 bases from V and 5 bases from J, with 11 bases between. Germline CDR1 and CDR2: LNHDA and SQIVND (reference sequence). The CDR3 has 14 amino acids. The CDR3, as DNA: TGTGCCAGTAGTATGGGGGGGGCTAGAAACACCATATATTTT. Its protein product is CASSMGGARNTIYF.

V usage is TRBV29-1 and J usage is TRBJ2-7; 7 bases agree with TRBD2. Looked up from germline, CDR1 is SQVTM and CDR2 is ANQGSEA. With 4 bases clipped from V and 5 bases from J, the junction kept 5 bases outside the gene matches. The CDR3 runs to 12 residues. CDR3 amino acids: CSVVRGSHEQYF. The CDR3 DNA follows: TGCAGCGTTGTTCGCGGGAGCCACGAGCAGTACTTC.

The chain links TRBV7-9 to TRBJ1-1; 8 positions agree with TRBD1. The junction had 2 bases not matched to a gene; V was cut back by 11 bases and J by 0 bases. The CDR3 is 12 residues long. Per germline, CDR1 SEHNR and CDR2 FQNEAQ (reference sequence). CDR3 bases: TGTGCCGGGACAGGTATGAACACTGAAGCTTTCTTT. As protein: CAGTGMNTEAFF.